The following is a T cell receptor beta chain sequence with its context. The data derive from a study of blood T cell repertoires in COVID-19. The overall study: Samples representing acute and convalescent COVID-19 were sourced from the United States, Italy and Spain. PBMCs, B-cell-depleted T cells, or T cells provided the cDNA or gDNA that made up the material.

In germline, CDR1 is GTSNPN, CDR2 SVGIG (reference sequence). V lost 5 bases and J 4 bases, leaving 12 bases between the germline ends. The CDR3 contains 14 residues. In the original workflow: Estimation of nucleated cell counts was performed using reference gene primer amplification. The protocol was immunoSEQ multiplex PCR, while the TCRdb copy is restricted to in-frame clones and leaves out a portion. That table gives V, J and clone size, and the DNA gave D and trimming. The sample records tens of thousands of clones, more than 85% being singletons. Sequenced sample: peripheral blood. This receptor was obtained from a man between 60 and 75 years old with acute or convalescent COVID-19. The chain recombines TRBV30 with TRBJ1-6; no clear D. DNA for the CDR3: TGTGCCTGGGTACCCCCGGGGTATAATTCACCCCTCCACTTT. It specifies CAWVPPGYNSPLHF.